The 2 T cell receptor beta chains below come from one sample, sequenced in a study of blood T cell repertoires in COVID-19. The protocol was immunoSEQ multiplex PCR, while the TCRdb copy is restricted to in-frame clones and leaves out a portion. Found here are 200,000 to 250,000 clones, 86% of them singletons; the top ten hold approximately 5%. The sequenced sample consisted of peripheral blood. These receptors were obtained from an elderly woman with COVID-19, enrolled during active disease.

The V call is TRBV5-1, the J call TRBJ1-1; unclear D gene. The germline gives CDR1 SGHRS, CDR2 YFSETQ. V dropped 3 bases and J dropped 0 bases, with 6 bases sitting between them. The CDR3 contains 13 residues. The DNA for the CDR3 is TGCGCCAGCAGCTCTTCTATGAACACTGAAGCTTTCTTT. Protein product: CASSSSMNTEAFF. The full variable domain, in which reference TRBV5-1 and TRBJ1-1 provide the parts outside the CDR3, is KAGVTQTPRYLIKTRGQQVTLSCSPISGHRSVSWYQQTPGQGLQFLFEYFSETQRNKGNFPGRFSGRQFSNSRSEMNVSTLELGDSALYLCASSSSMNTEAFFGQGTRLTVV.

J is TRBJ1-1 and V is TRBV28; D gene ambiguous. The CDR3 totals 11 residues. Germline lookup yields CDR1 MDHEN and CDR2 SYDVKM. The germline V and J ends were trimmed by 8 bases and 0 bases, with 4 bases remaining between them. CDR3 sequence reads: CASYLNTEAFF. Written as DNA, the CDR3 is TGTGCCAGCTACTTGAACACTGAAGCTTTCTTT.